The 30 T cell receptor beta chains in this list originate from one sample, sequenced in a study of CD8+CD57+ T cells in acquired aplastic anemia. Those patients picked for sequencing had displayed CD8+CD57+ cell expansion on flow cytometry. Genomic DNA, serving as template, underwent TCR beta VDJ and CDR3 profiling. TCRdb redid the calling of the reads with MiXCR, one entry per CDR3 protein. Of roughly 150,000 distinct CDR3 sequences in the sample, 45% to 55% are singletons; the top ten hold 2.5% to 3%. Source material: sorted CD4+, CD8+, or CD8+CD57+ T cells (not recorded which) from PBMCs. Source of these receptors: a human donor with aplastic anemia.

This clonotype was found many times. CDR3 in amino acids: CASSSGRTNSPLHF. As DNA, the CDR3 is TGCGCCAGCAGCTCGGGACGGACCAATTCACCCCTCCACTTT. The V and J genes are TRBV5-1 and TRBJ1-6; TRBD1 might be the D (5 bases). The V end lost 3 bases, the J end lost 7 bases, and 11 bases lay between the germline ends. The CDR3 covers 14 residues. The V gene's germline CDR1 is SGHRS and CDR2 YFSETQ.

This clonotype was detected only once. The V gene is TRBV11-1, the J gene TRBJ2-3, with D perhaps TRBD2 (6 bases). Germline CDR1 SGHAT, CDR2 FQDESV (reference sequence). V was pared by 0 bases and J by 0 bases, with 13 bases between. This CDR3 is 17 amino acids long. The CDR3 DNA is TGTGCCAGCAGCTTAGCGCAATCGAGCGGGAGCACAGATACGCAGTATTTT. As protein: CASSLAQSSGSTDTQYF.

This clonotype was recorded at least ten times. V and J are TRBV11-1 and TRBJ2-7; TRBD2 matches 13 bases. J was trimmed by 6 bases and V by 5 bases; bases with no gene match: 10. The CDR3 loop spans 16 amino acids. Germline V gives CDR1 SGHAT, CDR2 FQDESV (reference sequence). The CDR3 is CASSPVGLAGEGEQYF. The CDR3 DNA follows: TGTGCCAGCAGCCCGGTAGGACTAGCGGGAGAGGGCGAGCAGTACTTC.

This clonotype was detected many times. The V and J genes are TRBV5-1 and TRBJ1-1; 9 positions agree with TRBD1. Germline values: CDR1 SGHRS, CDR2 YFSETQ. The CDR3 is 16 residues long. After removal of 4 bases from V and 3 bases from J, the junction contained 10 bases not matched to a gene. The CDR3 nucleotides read TGCGCCAGCAGCCCGGGCCCGGGACAGGGATACACTGAAGCTTTCTTT. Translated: CASSPGPGQGYTEAFF.

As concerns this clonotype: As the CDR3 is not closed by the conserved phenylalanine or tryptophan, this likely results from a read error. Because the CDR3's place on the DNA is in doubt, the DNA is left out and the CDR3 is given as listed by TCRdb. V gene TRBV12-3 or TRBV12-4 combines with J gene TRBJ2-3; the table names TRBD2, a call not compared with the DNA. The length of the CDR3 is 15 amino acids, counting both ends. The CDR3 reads CASSRLAGSTDTHYV.

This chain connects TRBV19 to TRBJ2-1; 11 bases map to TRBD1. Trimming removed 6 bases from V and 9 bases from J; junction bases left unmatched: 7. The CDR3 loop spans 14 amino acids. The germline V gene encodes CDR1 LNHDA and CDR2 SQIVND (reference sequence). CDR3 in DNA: TGTGCCAGTAGACAGACCGGGACAGGGGGTGAGCAGTTCTTC. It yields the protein CASRQTGTGGEQFF.

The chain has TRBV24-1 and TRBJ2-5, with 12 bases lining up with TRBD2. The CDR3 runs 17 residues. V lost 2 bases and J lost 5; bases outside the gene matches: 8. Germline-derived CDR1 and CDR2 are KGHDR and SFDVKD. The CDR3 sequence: CATSDSLTSGGSETQYF. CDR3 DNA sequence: TGTGCCACCAGTGATTCGCTGACTAGCGGGGGTTCGGAGACCCAGTACTTC.

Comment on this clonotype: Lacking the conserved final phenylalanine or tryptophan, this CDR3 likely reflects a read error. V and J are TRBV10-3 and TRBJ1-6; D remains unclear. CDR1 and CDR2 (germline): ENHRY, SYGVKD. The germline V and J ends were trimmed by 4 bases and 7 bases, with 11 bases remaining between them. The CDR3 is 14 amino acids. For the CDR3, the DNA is TGTGCCATCAGTGTAGAGGGAAGCAATTCACCCCTCCACTCT. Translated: CAISVEGSNSPLHS.

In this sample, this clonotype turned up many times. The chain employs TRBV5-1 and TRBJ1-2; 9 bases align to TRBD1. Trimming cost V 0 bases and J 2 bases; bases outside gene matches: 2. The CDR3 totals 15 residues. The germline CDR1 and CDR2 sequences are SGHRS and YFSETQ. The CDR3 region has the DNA TGCGCCAGCAGCTTGGCCGGGACAGGGAACTATGGCTACACCTTC. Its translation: CASSLAGTGNYGYTF.

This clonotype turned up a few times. In DNA, the CDR3 is TGTGCCAGCAGTTCGCGTAGCGGGAGGGCGGCGAACGAGCAGTTCTTC. It is translated as CASSSRSGRAANEQFF. The chain joins TRBV27 to TRBJ2-1, with 11 bases matching TRBD2. Trimming cost V 4 bases and J 10 bases; bases outside gene matches: 12. CDR1 and CDR2 from the germline V gene are MNHEY and SMNVEV (reference sequence). This CDR3 is 16 amino acids long.

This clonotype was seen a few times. CDR3 residues: CATSREDGGYEQYF. The CDR3 region has the DNA TGTGCCACCAGCAGAGAAGATGGGGGGTACGAGCAGTACTTC. The genes are TRBV15 and TRBJ2-7; maybe TRBD2 (6 bases). The CDR3 sequence is 14 residues long. V lost 0 bases to trimming and J lost 4 bases, with 10 bases between them. The germline gives CDR1 LNHNV, CDR2 YYDKDF (reference sequence).

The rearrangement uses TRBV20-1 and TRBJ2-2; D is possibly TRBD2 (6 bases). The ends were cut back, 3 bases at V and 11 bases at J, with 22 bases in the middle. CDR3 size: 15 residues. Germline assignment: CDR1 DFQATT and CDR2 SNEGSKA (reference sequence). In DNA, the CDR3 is TGCAGTGCTAGGAAGCCAAGACTAGGGCCGGAAGAGCTGTTTTTT. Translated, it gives CSARKPRLGPEELFF.

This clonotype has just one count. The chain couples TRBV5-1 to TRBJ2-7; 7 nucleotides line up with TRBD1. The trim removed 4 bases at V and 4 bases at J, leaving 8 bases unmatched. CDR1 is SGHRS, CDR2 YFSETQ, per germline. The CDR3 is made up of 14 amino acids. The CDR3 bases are TGCGCCAGCAGCAGGACCGGGACAGAATACGAGCAGTACTTC. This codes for CASSRTGTEYEQYF.

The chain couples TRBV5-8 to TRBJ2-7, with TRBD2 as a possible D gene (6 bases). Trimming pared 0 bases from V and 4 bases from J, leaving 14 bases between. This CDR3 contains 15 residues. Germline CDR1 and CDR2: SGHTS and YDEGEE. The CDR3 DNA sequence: TGTGCCAGCAGCTTGGGATACGGGAGACCGTACGAGCAGTACTTC. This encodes CASSLGYGRPYEQYF.

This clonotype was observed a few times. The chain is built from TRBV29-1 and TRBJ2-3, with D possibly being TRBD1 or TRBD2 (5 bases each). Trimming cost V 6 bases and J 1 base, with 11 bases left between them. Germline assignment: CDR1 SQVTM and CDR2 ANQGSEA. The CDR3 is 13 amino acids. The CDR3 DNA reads TGCAGCGTCATGCAGGGAGGCACAGATACGCAGTATTTT. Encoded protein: CSVMQGGTDTQYF.

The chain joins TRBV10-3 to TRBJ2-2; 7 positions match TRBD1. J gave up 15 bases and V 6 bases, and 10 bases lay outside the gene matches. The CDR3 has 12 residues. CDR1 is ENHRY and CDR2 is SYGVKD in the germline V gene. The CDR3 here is CAIRGTDLMVFF. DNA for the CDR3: TGTGCCATCAGGGGGACAGACCTCATGGTGTTTTTT.

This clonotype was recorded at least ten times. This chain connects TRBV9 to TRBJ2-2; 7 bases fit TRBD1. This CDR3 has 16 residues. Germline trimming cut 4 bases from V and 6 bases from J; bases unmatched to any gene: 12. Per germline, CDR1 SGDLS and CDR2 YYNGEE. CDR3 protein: CASSPEGQIPPGELFF. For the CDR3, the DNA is TGTGCCAGCAGCCCTGAGGGACAGATCCCCCCCGGGGAGCTGTTTTTT.

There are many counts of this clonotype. CDR3 nucleotides: TGTGCCAGCAGCAGGGATTTGGACACTGAAGCTTTCTTT. Protein sequence: CASSRDLDTEAFF. The chain recombines TRBV4-2 with TRBJ1-1; no clear D gene. Germline V gives CDR1 LGHNA, CDR2 YNFKEQ. V gave up 5 bases and J gave up 3 bases, with 10 bases separating them. The CDR3 spans 13 residues.

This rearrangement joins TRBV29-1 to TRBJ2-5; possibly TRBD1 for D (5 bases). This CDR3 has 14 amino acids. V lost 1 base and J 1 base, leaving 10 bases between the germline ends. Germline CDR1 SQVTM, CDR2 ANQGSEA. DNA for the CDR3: TGCAGCGTTGAAGTCCAGGGTGGCCAAGAGACCCAGTACTTC. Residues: CSVEVQGGQETQYF.

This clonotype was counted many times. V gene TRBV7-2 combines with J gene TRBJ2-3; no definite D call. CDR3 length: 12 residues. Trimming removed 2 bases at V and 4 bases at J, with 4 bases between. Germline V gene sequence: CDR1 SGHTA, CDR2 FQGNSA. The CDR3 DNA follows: TGTGCCAGCAGCTTAATCGCAGATACGCAGTATTTT. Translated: CASSLIADTQYF.

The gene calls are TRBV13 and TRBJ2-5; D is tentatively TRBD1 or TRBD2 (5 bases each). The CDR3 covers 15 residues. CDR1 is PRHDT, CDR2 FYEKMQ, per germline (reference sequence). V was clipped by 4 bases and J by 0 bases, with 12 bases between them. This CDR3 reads CASSSGPSYQETQYF. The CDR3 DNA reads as TGTGCCAGCAGCTCGGGACCGTCGTACCAAGAGACCCAGTACTTC. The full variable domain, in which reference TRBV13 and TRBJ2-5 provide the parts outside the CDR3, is AAGVIQSPRHLIKEKRETATLKCYPIPRHDTVYWYQQGPGQDPQFLISFYEKMQSDKGSIPDRFSAQQFSDYHSELNMSSLELGDSALYFCASSSGPSYQETQYFGPGTRLLVL.

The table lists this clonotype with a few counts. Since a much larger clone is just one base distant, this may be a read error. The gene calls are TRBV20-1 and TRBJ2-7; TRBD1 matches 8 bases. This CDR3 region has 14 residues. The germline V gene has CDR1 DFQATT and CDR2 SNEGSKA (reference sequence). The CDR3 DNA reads TGCAGTGCTGAGGACAGGGTGGGAACCTACGAGCAGTGCTTC. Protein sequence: CSAEDRVGTYEQCF.

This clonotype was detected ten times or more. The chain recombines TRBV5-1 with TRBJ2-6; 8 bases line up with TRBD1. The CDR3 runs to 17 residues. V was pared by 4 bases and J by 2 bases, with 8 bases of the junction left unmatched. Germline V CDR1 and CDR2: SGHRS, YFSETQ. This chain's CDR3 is CASSIGQGGPGANVLTF. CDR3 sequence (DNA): TGCGCCAGCAGCATCGGACAGGGTGGCCCTGGGGCCAACGTCCTGACTTTC.

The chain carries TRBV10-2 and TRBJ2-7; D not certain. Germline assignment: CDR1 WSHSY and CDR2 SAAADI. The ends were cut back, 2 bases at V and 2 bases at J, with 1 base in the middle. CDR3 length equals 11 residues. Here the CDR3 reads CASSETYEQYF. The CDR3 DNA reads TGCGCCAGCAGTGAGACCTACGAGCAGTACTTC.

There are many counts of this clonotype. CDR3 coding DNA: TGTGCCAGCAGCCTCCGGGCCTACAATGAGCAGTTCTTC. Protein: CASSLRAYNEQFF. The genes are TRBV9 and TRBJ2-1, with D hard to call. This CDR3 is built from 13 residues. Looked up from germline, CDR1 is SGDLS and CDR2 is YYNGEE. The V end lost 4 bases, the J end lost 2 bases, and 7 bases lay between the germline ends.

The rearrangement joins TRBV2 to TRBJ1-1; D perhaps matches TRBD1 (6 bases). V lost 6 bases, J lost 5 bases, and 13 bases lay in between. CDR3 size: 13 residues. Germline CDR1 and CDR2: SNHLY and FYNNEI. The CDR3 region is CASRTQGMTEAFF. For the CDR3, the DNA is TGTGCCAGCAGGACCCAGGGGATGACTGAAGCTTTCTTT.

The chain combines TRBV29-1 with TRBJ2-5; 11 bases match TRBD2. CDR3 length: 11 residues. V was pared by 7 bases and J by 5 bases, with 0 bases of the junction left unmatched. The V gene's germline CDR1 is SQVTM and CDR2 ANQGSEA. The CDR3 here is CSGLAGETQYF. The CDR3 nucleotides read TGCAGCGGACTAGCGGGGGAGACCCAGTACTTC.

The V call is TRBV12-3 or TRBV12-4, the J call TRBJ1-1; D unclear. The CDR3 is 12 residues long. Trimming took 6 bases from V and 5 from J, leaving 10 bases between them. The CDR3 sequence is CASRLGVTEAFF. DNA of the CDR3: TGTGCCAGCAGGCTAGGTGTTACTGAAGCTTTCTTT.

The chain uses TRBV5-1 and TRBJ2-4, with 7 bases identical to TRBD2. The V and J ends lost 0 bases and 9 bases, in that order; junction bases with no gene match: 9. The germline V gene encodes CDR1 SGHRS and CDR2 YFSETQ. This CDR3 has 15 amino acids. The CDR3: CASSLGLSGIGIQYF. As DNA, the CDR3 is TGCGCCAGCAGCTTGGGGTTGAGCGGGATAGGCATTCAGTACTTC.

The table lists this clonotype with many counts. CDR3 bases: TGTGCCAGCAGAAGGTCGGCAGCCTGGGGAACGGCCCAGCATTTT. Its protein is CASRRSAAWGTAQHF. The chain uses TRBV12-3 or TRBV12-4 and TRBJ1-5; D gene unclear. This CDR3 has 15 residues. V gave up 6 bases and J gave up 11 bases, with 23 bases separating them.